This T cell receptor (beta chain) derives from a study of OX40 agonist ivuxolimab in advanced cancers. The repertoire was sequenced with immunoSEQ multiplex PCR; TCRdb's copy has only in-frame clones and lacks some. The data hold around 38,000 clones, with roughly 90% observed a single time. Findings of the study overall: Certain nonresponding patients likewise had low normalized T-cell clonal expansion.

About this clone: Its matching antigen is unknown.

Deletions cut 5 bases from V and 8 bases from J, with 21 bases between. The CDR3 sequence is 15 residues long. Germline CDR1 and CDR2: SEHNR and FQNEAQ (reference sequence). This TCR came from an adult with an advanced solid tumor such as melanoma, head and neck, liver or kidney cancer. The sequencing used CD4+ or CD8+ T cells sorted from blood, collected in a trial of the OX40 agonist ivuxolimab. The V gene is TRBV7-9, the J gene TRBJ1-2; D remains ambiguous. CDR3 amino acids: CASSGSDFTIRGYTF. Written as DNA, the CDR3 is TGTGCCAGCAGCGGTAGCGACTTCACCATAAGGGGCTACACCTTC.